This TCR beta chain is from a study of early T cells in non-severe SARS-CoV-2 infection. In the study overall: Unsorted whole-blood RNA was sequenced in bulk, leaving chains unpaired.

This CDR3 has 13 amino acids. The germline gives CDR1 MNHNS, CDR2 SASEGT. V was pared by 4 bases and J by 4 bases, with 10 bases between. Study-wide results and limits: Lookups in VDJdb leaned toward anti-spike CD8 responses and missed private and CD4 specificities.

This clonotype has a count of ten or more. No antigen is known for it. TCRdb redid the calling of the 5' RACE reads with MiXCR, one entry per CDR3 protein. The sample lists 20,000 to 30,000 distinct CDR3 sequences; around 6% were seen once. This clonotype originated in an adult who was a healthcare worker with PCR-confirmed SARS-CoV-2 infection or an uninfected control (not recorded which). Sequenced: whole blood. V usage is TRBV6-1 and J usage is TRBJ1-2; D is unclear. The CDR3 nucleotides read TGTGCCAGCAGTGTAAGGACGATCTATGGCTACACCTTC. Its protein product is CASSVRTIYGYTF.